A selection of T cell receptor beta chains follows, all from one sample in a study of blood T cell repertoires in COVID-19. Clones were read by immunoSEQ multiplex PCR, and TCRdb kept only the in-frame ones, dropping some. The table includes 200,000 to 250,000 clones, about nine tenths detected once. The sequencing sample was made of peripheral blood. The receptors here all came from a young man with COVID-19, enrolled during active disease. The CDR3 runs from the conserved cysteine through the conserved F or W. A D gene is named only where the DNA matches it firmly. Size is omitted from some rows. Given values are once, few, many or a class for expanded clones.

clone_size j_call d_call v_call cdr3_nt cdr3_aa
- TRBJ1-4 - TRBV6-5 TGTGCCAGCAGTCCCCGGGGGGGGGCGAGCGAAAAACTGTTTTTT CASSPRGGASEKLFF
- TRBJ2-1 - TRBV5-4 TGTGCCAGCAGCTCTGGACTGGAACAGTTCTTC CASSSGLEQFF
- TRBJ1-5 - TRBV11-2 TGTGCCAGCAGCTTAGCTTCGGGAAATCAGCCCCAGCATTTT CASSLASGNQPQHF
- TRBJ2-1 - TRBV30 TGTGCCTGGAGTGTAATCGGCCCAAGGGGCAATGAGCAGTTCTTC CAWSVIGPRGNEQFF
- TRBJ2-1 TRBD1 TRBV24-1 TGTGCCACCAGTGGGGACAGGGGCAATGAGCAGTTCTTC CATSGDRGNEQFF
- TRBJ1-4 TRBD1 TRBV6-5 TGTGCCAGCAGTCCCAGGGGGAGGAGTGAAAAACTGTTTTTT CASSPRGRSEKLFF
once TRBJ1-4 - TRBV5-1 TGCGCCAGCAGCAGAGACAGTTCTGCAACTAATGAAAAACTGTTTTTT CASSRDSSATNEKLFF
- TRBJ1-2 TRBD1 TRBV5-6 TGTGCCAGCAGGAAAACCGGGACAGGGGGCAGGTGGTATGGCTACACCTTC CASRKTGTGGRWYGYTF
- TRBJ1-1 TRBD1 TRBV6-5 TGTGCCAGCAGAGACAGGGTGAACACTGAAGCTTTCTTT CASRDRVNTEAFF
- TRBJ2-5 TRBD1 TRBV2 TGTGCCAGCGGGACAGGGACGGAGACCCAGTACTTC CASGTGTETQYF
once TRBJ1-3 - TRBV6-5 TGTGCCAGCAGTTACAAATTTCCCGTCGGAAACACCATATATTTT CASSYKFPVGNTIYF
- TRBJ2-1 TRBD2 TRBV7-6 TGTGCCAGCAGTCTAGCGGGGGGGACCGATGAGCAGTTCTTC CASSLAGGTDEQFF
- TRBJ1-6 TRBD1 TRBV25-1 TGTGCCAGCAGTTCCATACAGGGGCCCAATTCACCCCTCCACTTT CASSSIQGPNSPLHF
- TRBJ1-1 TRBD1 TRBV14 TGTGCCAGCAGCCCGAGGGGGCTAGTGAACACTGAAGCTTTCTTT CASSPRGLVNTEAFF
- TRBJ1-2 TRBD1 TRBV6-5 TGTGCCAGCAGTTATTCGCCGGACAGGGGGCGAAGTGGCTACACCTTC CASSYSPDRGRSGYTF
- TRBJ1-6 TRBD1 TRBV24-1 TGTGCCACCAGTGACCTCAACACAGGGGCCTCACCCCTCCACTTT CATSDLNTGASPLHF
- TRBJ2-7 - TRBV5-4 TGTGCCAGCAGCTTGGCAGGACAGCCCTACGAGCAGTACTTC CASSLAGQPYEQYF
- TRBJ1-6 - TRBV9 TGTGCCAGCAGCGTAGCTACGGGGGGGGCAGGGGTCTCACCCCTCCACTTT CASSVATGGAGVSPLHF
few TRBJ1-5 - TRBV6-5 TGTGCCAGCAGTTACTCCGGACAGAGCAATCAGCCCCAGCATTTT CASSYSGQSNQPQHF
- TRBJ2-5 TRBD2 TRBV6-5 TGTGCCAGCAGCCCCAGGGAGGGAGAGACCCAGTACTTC CASSPREGETQYF
- TRBJ1-2 TRBD1 TRBV4-1 TGCGCCAGCAGCCAAGAGCAGGGTGCAGGGGGCGACGGCTACACCTTC CASSQEQGAGGDGYTF
- TRBJ1-4 TRBD1 TRBV4-1 TGCGCCAGCAGCCGCGTACAGGGGGTTGGGGGTGAAAAACTGTTTTTT CASSRVQGVGGEKLFF
- TRBJ1-2 - TRBV19 TGTGCCAGTAAGGGAGTGTATGGCTACACCTTC CASKGVYGYTF
- TRBJ1-4 TRBD1 TRBV2 TGTGCCAGCAGTTCCCAGGGGGCAACTAATGAAAAACTGTTTTTT CASSSQGATNEKLFF
- TRBJ2-2 TRBD2 TRBV30 TGTGCCTGGAGTCCGAAGCACGGACTAGCGGGGGGGCCGGTCACCGGGGAGCTGTTTTTT CAWSPKHGLAGGPVTGELFF
- TRBJ1-2 TRBD1 TRBV9 TGTGCCAGCAGCGCCGAGACAGGGCCTAATGGCTACACCTTC CASSAETGPNGYTF
- TRBJ1-2 - TRBV19 TGTGCCAGTAGCCCCCAACGTACGGGTGGCTACACCTTC CASSPQRTGGYTF
few TRBJ1-1 - TRBV6-5 TGTGCCAGCAGGATACTCGAGGTGGGGAACACTGAAGCTTTCTTT CASRILEVGNTEAFF
- TRBJ1-5 TRBD1 TRBV6-6 TGTGCCAGCAGACAGGGGGCTAATCAGCCCCAGCATTTT CASRQGANQPQHF
- TRBJ2-1 TRBD2 TRBV9 TGTGCCAGCAGCGGACTAGCGGGGGGCGCCGAGCAGTTCTTC CASSGLAGGAEQFF
- TRBJ2-3 TRBD1 TRBV5-4 TGTGCCAGCAGCGACAGGGGCACAGATACGCAGTATTTT CASSDRGTDTQYF
- TRBJ2-1 TRBD1 TRBV7-7 TGTGCCAGCAGCCCCGACAGGGACTCCTACAATGAGCAGTTCTTC CASSPDRDSYNEQFF
- TRBJ1-2 TRBD1 TRBV12-3/TRBV12-4 TGTGCCAGCAGCTTACAGGGGCAACATGGCTACACCTTC CASSLQGQHGYTF
few TRBJ1-6 TRBD1 TRBV11-2 TGTGCCAGCAGCAAGTCCAGGGGGACGAGTTTTTCACCCCTCCACTTT CASSKSRGTSFSPLHF
- TRBJ1-5 TRBD1 TRBV19 TGTGCCAGTAGTATAACCGGGACAGGGGGCGTCCAGCCCCAGCATTTT CASSITGTGGVQPQHF
- TRBJ1-2 - TRBV19 TGTGCCAGTAGTATGGGAGGCAGCTATGGCTACACCTTC CASSMGGSYGYTF
- TRBJ1-2 - TRBV4-2 TGTGCCAGCAGCCAGACAAAGGACTCGTGGGGCTACACCTTC CASSQTKDSWGYTF
- TRBJ1-1 - TRBV19 TGTGCCAGTAGTCCGACAGCCCAGAACACTGAAGCTTTCTTT CASSPTAQNTEAFF
- TRBJ2-3 - TRBV3-1/TRBV3-2 TGTGCCAGCAGCGCCCGACTAGATGGAGATACGCAGTATTTT CASSARLDGDTQYF
- TRBJ1-1 TRBD1 TRBV5-1 TGCGCCAGTGGGACGGGACAGGGGAACACTGAAGCTTTCTTT CASGTGQGNTEAFF
- TRBJ2-5 TRBD2 TRBV4-1 TGCGCCAGCAGCCCAGGCGGGGGGGGTCAAGAGACCCAGTACTTC CASSPGGGGQETQYF
once TRBJ1-2 - TRBV4-1 TGCGCCAGCAGCCACCCCTTGCGGGGGGACGGAGGCTACACCTTC CASSHPLRGDGGYTF
- TRBJ2-5 TRBD1 TRBV5-6 TGTGCCAGCAGCTTGGTCGGGACAGTAGAGACCCAGTACTTC CASSLVGTVETQYF
- TRBJ1-3 - TRBV7-5 TGTGTCAGAAGCACGTGGAGCTCTGGAAACACCATATATTTT CVRSTWSSGNTIYF
- TRBJ1-6 - TRBV6-5 TGTGCCAGCCCGAGTGAGGTCGGGTATAATTCACCCCTCCACTTT CASPSEVGYNSPLHF
- TRBJ2-5 - TRBV9 TGTGCCAGCAGCGCTAGCGTCCTCGAGACCCAGTACTTC CASSASVLETQYF
once TRBJ2-1 TRBD2 TRBV9 TGTGCCAGCAGCGTAGGGGCCCGTCCGACTAGCGGGGGAGGCAATGAGCAGTTCTTC CASSVGARPTSGGGNEQFF
once TRBJ1-5 - TRBV10-3 TGTGCCATCACAACAGGGACTAGCAATCAGCCCCAGCATTTT CAITTGTSNQPQHF
- TRBJ2-3 - TRBV3-1/TRBV3-2 TGTGCCAGCAGCCAGAGACTATCTTTTGGCAATACGCAGTATTTT CASSQRLSFGNTQYF
- TRBJ1-2 - TRBV10-1 TGCGCCAGCAGTGATCGCCCGACAGGTGGCTACACCTTC CASSDRPTGGYTF
- TRBJ1-1 - TRBV19 TGTGCCAGTAGCCAACAGGGGAACACTGAAGCTTTCTTT CASSQQGNTEAFF
- TRBJ1-3 - TRBV23-1 TGCGCCAGTAAGGACTCCCGGGGCTCTGGAAACACCATATATTTT CASKDSRGSGNTIYF
- TRBJ2-1 TRBD2 TRBV9 TGTGCCAGCAGCCCCGGGACTAGCGGGGGGGCCCGCAATGAGCAGTTCTTC CASSPGTSGGARNEQFF
- TRBJ2-1 TRBD2 TRBV11-2 TGTGCCAGCAGCCTAGCGGGGGGGCCAGATGAGCAGTTCTTC CASSLAGGPDEQFF
- TRBJ1-1 - TRBV6-5 TGTGCAGCACAGGGCCATGGGAAGGGCACTGAAGCTTTCTTT CAAQGHGKGTEAFF
- TRBJ2-2 - TRBV3-1/TRBV3-2 TGTGCCAGCAACCCAGGCACCGGGGAGCTGTTTTTT CASNPGTGELFF
- TRBJ1-5 - TRBV27 TGTGCCAGCAGTTTCCAGGGTGCGGTTCAGCCCCAGCATTTT CASSFQGAVQPQHF
- TRBJ1-4 TRBD1 TRBV5-6 TGTGCCAGCAGCTTGGGGACAGGAGTAAATGAAAAACTGTTTTTT CASSLGTGVNEKLFF
- TRBJ2-7 - TRBV2 TGTGCCAGCAGTGTGGGCAGGGGAACCCACGAGCAGTACTTC CASSVGRGTHEQYF
- TRBJ2-3 TRBD2 TRBV24-1 TGTGCCACCCGAAGCGGGGCCGCTCTCACAGATACGCAGTATTTT CATRSGAALTDTQYF